This T cell receptor beta chain is from a study of T cells in Graves' hyperthyroidism and ophthalmopathy. Study-wide context: Blood from the periphery was taken at initial diagnosis, before any treatment.

There are 15 residues in the CDR3. Germline V gives CDR1 SGHRS, CDR2 YFSETQ. V shed 0 bases and J shed 0 bases, with 9 bases lying between them. Study outcomes and limitations: Separating ophthalmopathy from stable hyperthyroidism was achieved by a 13 V-J model.

If no ophthalmopathy progression occurred within 18 months, Graves' hyperthyroidism was stable. Fresh 10 ml peripheral blood yielded PBMCs. Researchers took RNA transcripts and amplified the TCR beta CDR3 regions from them. The HTBI set primed first-round TCR CDR3 RT-PCR. TCRdb re-called the multiplex PCR reads through MiXCR, storing one row per CDR3 protein. The sample includes about 420,000 distinct CDR3 sequences, approximately 15% of them seen just once. This clonotype was counted ten times or more. No antigen is known for it. Source material: blood. The chain recombines TRBV5-1 with TRBJ1-1; D remains ambiguous. This receptor was identified in a woman younger than 35 with Graves' hyperthyroidism. The CDR3 reads CASSLEAAMNTEAFF. Here the CDR3 DNA reads TGCGCCAGCAGCTTGGAGGCGGCAATGAACACTGAAGCTTTCTTT.